The entry below gives a single TCR beta chain sequence along with its context. Original data processing: By means of reference gene primer amplification, nucleated cell counts were estimated. Generated by immunoSEQ multiplex PCR, the TCRdb table keeps only in-frame clones and is missing some. V, J and clone size reflect that table, while D and trimming were determined from the DNA. This table holds approximately 170,000 clones, about 83% found once. The sample comes from a study of blood T cell repertoires in COVID-19. Germline V gene lookup returns CDR1 LGHNA and CDR2 YNFKEQ. V gave up 3 bases and J gave up 3 bases, with 14 bases separating them. The CDR3 loop spans 16 amino acids. It was during active infection that Seattle patients were enrolled and then longitudinally followed.

The specimen sequenced was peripheral blood. The rearrangement uses TRBV4-2 and TRBJ1-4, with D perhaps TRBD1 (6 bases). The source is a woman older than 75 with COVID-19, enrolled during active disease. The CDR3 DNA reads TGTGCCAGCAGCCAGAGGGGACAAGCAGCTAATGAAAAACTGTTTTTT. The encoded protein is CASSQRGQAANEKLFF.